Presented here are 29 T cell receptor beta chains from one specimen sequenced in a study of control samples from healthy donors and cancer patients. TCRdb's copy holds only in-frame clones and misses some; the assay was immunoSEQ multiplex PCR. Among about 110,000 clones listed, 75% to 95% were seen once. The sequenced material came from blood. The origin of the receptors is a human donor in good health. The donor label of this sample is uncertain.

The chain recombines TRBV2 with TRBJ1-1, with 7 bases lining up with TRBD1. Trimming at V came to 1 base and at J to 6 bases, leaving 8 bases not matched to a gene. Germline values: CDR1 SNHLY, CDR2 FYNNEI. This CDR3 has 15 residues. The CDR3 nucleotides are TGTGCCAGCAGTGAAGAAAGGGGGCGTGAGGCTGAAGCTTTCTTT. Amino acids: CASSEERGREAEAFF.

The chain is built from TRBV4-1 and TRBJ1-6, with 7 bases matching TRBD1. The CDR3 runs to 16 residues. J was trimmed by 7 bases and V by 0 bases; bases with no gene match: 6. Germline-derived CDR1 and CDR2 are MGHRA and YSYEKL. The CDR3 DNA follows: TGCGCCAGCAGCCAAGAAGTGCGACAGGGAAATTCACCCCTCCACTTT. Residues: CASSQEVRQGNSPLHF.

The chain uses TRBV5-4 and TRBJ1-5; TRBD1 agrees at 9 bases. Trimming at V came to 7 bases and at J to 2 bases, leaving 4 bases not matched to a gene. This CDR3 region has 14 residues. Germline V lookup: CDR1 SGHNT, CDR2 YYREEE (reference sequence). For the CDR3, the DNA is TGTGCCAGCCAGGGACAGGGAGGCAATCAGCCCCAGCATTTT. It specifies CASQGQGGNQPQHF.

This clone showed up many times. The V gene is TRBV5-4, the J gene TRBJ2-7, with D unresolved. From germline, CDR1 is SGHNT and CDR2 YYREEE (reference sequence). Trimming took off 7 bases at V and 5 bases at J, with 16 bases between the two ends. The CDR3 is 13 residues long. CDR3 nucleotide sequence: TGTGCCAGCCATCGGGTCCCCTCTGACGAGCAGTACTTC. This encodes CASHRVPSDEQYF. The full variable domain, rest sourced from reference TRBV5-4 and TRBJ2-7, is ETGVTQSPTHLIKTRGQQVTLRCSSQSGHNTVSWYQQALGQGPQFIFQYYREEENGRGNFPPRFSGLQFPNYSSELNVNALELDDSALYLCASHRVPSDEQYFGPGTRLTVT.

The chain joins TRBV30 to TRBJ1-3, with 7 bases identical to TRBD1. Germline V gene data show CDR1 as GTSNPN and CDR2 as SVGIG (reference sequence). V shed 3 bases, J shed 0 bases, and the junction held 5 bases outside the gene matches. CDR3 length: 15 residues. Written as DNA, the CDR3 is TGTGCCTGGAGACCAGGGGGGTTCTCTGGAAACACCATATATTTT. Residues: CAWRPGGFSGNTIYF. The full variable domain, rest sourced from reference TRBV30 and TRBJ1-3, is SQTIHQWPATLVQPVGSPLSLECTVEGTSNPNLYWYRQAAGRGLQLLFYSVGIGQISSEVPQNLSASRPQDRQFILSSKKLLLSDSGFYLCAWRPGGFSGNTIYFGEGSWLTVV.

The genes are TRBV3-1 (or the pseudogene TRBV3-2) and TRBJ2-1; D unresolved. CDR1 is LGHDT, CDR2 YNNKEL, per germline (reference sequence). CDR3 size: 12 residues. Trimming stripped 4 bases from V and 8 bases from J, with 9 bases between. This CDR3 reads CASSPQTHEQFF. CDR3 nucleotides: TGTGCCAGCAGCCCCCAGACCCATGAGCAGTTCTTC.

The chain uses TRBV2 and TRBJ1-3, with no clear D. V was pared by 3 bases and J by 0 bases, with 9 bases between. The germline V gene encodes CDR1 SNHLY and CDR2 FYNNEI. The CDR3 runs to 15 residues. The CDR3 reads CASSDMVSSGNTIYF. The DNA of the CDR3 is TGTGCCAGCAGTGATATGGTATCCTCTGGAAACACCATATATTTT.

The CDR3 nucleotides read TGTGCCAGCAGCGGTCCAGGGGCGAACACTGAAGCTTTCTTT. Protein: CASSGPGANTEAFF. V gene TRBV6-6 combines with J gene TRBJ1-1, with D possibly TRBD1 on 6 matching bases. Trimming removed 6 bases at V and 1 base at J, with 12 bases between. Germline loops: CDR1 MNHNY, CDR2 SVGAGI (reference sequence). The CDR3 is made up of 14 amino acids.

This clone was observed a single time. V is TRBV6-5 and J is TRBJ2-7; D is ambiguous. V was clipped by 0 bases and J by 5 bases, with 11 bases between them. The V gene's germline CDR1 is MNHEY and CDR2 SVGAGI. The CDR3 spans 14 residues. The CDR3 loop is CASSYSKGWDEQYF. CDR3 DNA sequence: TGTGCCAGCAGTTACTCGAAAGGGTGGGACGAGCAGTACTTC.

This rearrangement joins TRBV5-1 to TRBJ2-1; D is undetermined. Germline CDR1 is SGHRS and CDR2 is YFSETQ. V gave up 0 bases and J gave up 5 bases, with 9 bases separating them. The CDR3 contains 14 residues. The CDR3 bases are TGCGCCAGCAGCTTGGCGGCCGCAAACAATGAGCAGTTCTTC. Protein product: CASSLAAANNEQFF.

V and J are TRBV3-1 (or the pseudogene TRBV3-2) and TRBJ2-7; D is unclear. The CDR3 has 11 residues. Trimming cost V 1 base and J 4 bases, with 2 bases left between them. The germline CDR1 and CDR2 sequences are LGHDT and YNNKEL (reference sequence). CDR3 bases: TGTGCCAGCAGCCAAGGGTACGAGCAGTACTTC. Translated: CASSQGYEQYF.

This sequence joins TRBV6-4 and TRBJ2-3; D may be TRBD1 (6 bases). Trimming removed 4 bases at V and 0 bases at J, with 11 bases between. The CDR3 runs to 15 residues. Germline CDR1 MRHNA, CDR2 SNTAGT. The CDR3 region is CASSAGVGSTDTQYF. In DNA form, the CDR3 reads TGTGCCAGCAGTGCAGGGGTAGGGAGCACAGATACGCAGTATTTT.

The chain combines TRBV19 with TRBJ2-7; TRBD2 is a possible D gene (5 bases). CDR3 length: 14 amino acids. V was trimmed by 5 bases and J by 1 base, leaving 12 bases between them. Germline V lookup: CDR1 LNHDA, CDR2 SQIVND (reference sequence). Here the CDR3 reads CASSQEARSYEQYF. The DNA of the CDR3 is TGTGCCAGTAGTCAGGAGGCCCGGTCCTACGAGCAGTACTTC.

CDR3 DNA: TGTGCCAGCAGCTACGGAAACACCATATATTTT. Protein sequence: CASSYGNTIYF. The chain recombines TRBV5-8 with TRBJ1-3; no clear D gene. Deletions cut 3 bases from V and 4 bases from J, with 2 bases between. The CDR3 has 11 amino acids. Germline V gene lookup returns CDR1 SGHTS and CDR2 YDEGEE.

V and J are TRBV7-9 and TRBJ2-1, with a weak D call TRBD1 (5 bases). In germline, CDR1 is SEHNR, CDR2 FQNEAQ (reference sequence). With 5 bases removed from V and 2 bases from J, the gap between germline ends came to 13 bases. The CDR3 covers 15 residues. CDR3 DNA: TGTGCCAGCAGCCCCGCGGCGGACACCTACAATGAGCAGTTCTTC. Protein product: CASSPAADTYNEQFF.

The chain couples TRBV24-1 to TRBJ2-1; perhaps D is TRBD1 or TRBD2 (6 bases each). Germline V lookup: CDR1 KGHDR, CDR2 SFDVKD. This CDR3 is built from 17 residues. Between the trimmed V and J ends, which lost 3 bases and 9 bases, there was a span of 23 bases. Here the CDR3 DNA reads TGTGCCACCAGTGATAGGACGGGGGCCCATTCCCAATTTGAGCAGTTCTTC. Translated: CATSDRTGAHSQFEQFF.

The chain uses TRBV19 and TRBJ1-5, with no clear D. Trimming took 7 bases from V and 1 from J, leaving 8 bases between them. The CDR3 runs to 13 residues. Germline values: CDR1 LNHDA, CDR2 SQIVND (reference sequence). CDR3 loop: CASMAGSNQPQHF. DNA for the CDR3: TGTGCCAGTATGGCGGGAAGCAATCAGCCCCAGCATTTT.

The chain carries TRBV11-2 and TRBJ2-2, with TRBD2 matching 14 bases. Germline-derived CDR1 and CDR2 are SGHAT and FQNNGV. The CDR3 runs 18 residues. Losses at the gene ends were 5 bases for V and 5 bases for J; bases not matched to a gene: 10. The CDR3 DNA reads as TGTGCCAGCAGCCCAGGGGGACTAGCGGGGGAGAATACCGGGGAGCTGTTTTTT. Protein sequence: CASSPGGLAGENTGELFF.

The chain joins TRBV3-1 (or the pseudogene TRBV3-2) to TRBJ1-4; no clear D. Germline V gives CDR1 LGHDT, CDR2 YNNKEL (reference sequence). Trimming stripped 0 bases from V and 8 bases from J, with 10 bases between. The CDR3 is 14 amino acids. The CDR3 loop is CASSQEGGNEKLFF. CDR3 sequence (DNA): TGTGCCAGCAGCCAAGAGGGTGGAAACGAAAAACTGTTTTTT.

The CDR3 coding sequence is TGTGCCACCAGCAGAGCAGGGGAAGAGACCCAGTACTTC. It yields the protein CATSRAGEETQYF. The chain employs TRBV15 and TRBJ2-5, with D maybe TRBD1 (6 bases). This CDR3 comprises 13 residues. V was pared by 1 base and J by 3 bases, with 6 bases between. Germline assignment: CDR1 LNHNV and CDR2 YYDKDF (reference sequence).

The CDR3 is CASSPLGDQPQHF. CDR3 bases: TGTGCCAGCTCACCCCTTGGCGATCAGCCCCAGCATTTT. The chain couples TRBV18 to TRBJ1-5; D call uncertain. Germline V gives CDR1 KGHSH, CDR2 LQKENI. This CDR3 comprises 13 residues. Trimming pared 3 bases from V and 5 bases from J, leaving 8 bases between.

This chain joins TRBV12-3 or TRBV12-4 and TRBJ2-3; no definite D call. V was clipped by 5 bases and J by 5 bases, with 11 bases between them. The CDR3 is 13 amino acids. CDR3 protein: CASSPPSGDTQYF. The CDR3 bases are TGTGCCAGCAGTCCCCCATCGGGAGATACGCAGTATTTT.

The V gene is TRBV6-4, the J gene TRBJ2-1, with 8 bases matching TRBD2. Germline CDR1 MRHNA, CDR2 SNTAGT. With 5 bases clipped from V and 5 bases from J, the junction kept 8 bases outside the gene matches. CDR3 length equals 15 residues. The CDR3 coding sequence is TGTGCCAGCAGTAGTTTAGCGGGGAGAGACAATGAGCAGTTCTTC. Its protein product is CASSSLAGRDNEQFF.

This chain connects TRBV2 to TRBJ2-1; 7 nucleotides agree with TRBD1. With 1 base clipped from V and 7 bases from J, the junction kept 7 bases outside the gene matches. The CDR3 loop spans 15 amino acids. Germline loops: CDR1 SNHLY, CDR2 FYNNEI. The CDR3 is CASSEGKGGRNEQFF. CDR3 coding DNA: TGTGCCAGCAGTGAAGGTAAAGGGGGCAGGAATGAGCAGTTCTTC.

There are a few counts of this clone. The chain has TRBV28 and TRBJ1-1; TRBD1 is a possible D gene (5 bases). The CDR3 runs 14 residues. Per the germline V gene, CDR1 is MDHEN and CDR2 is SYDVKM. V dropped 7 bases and J dropped 2 bases, with 14 bases sitting between them. CDR3 nucleotide sequence: TGTGCCAGCACCCGGGACGGAGCTAACACTGAAGCTTTCTTT. Amino acids: CASTRDGANTEAFF.

The rearrangement joins TRBV29-1 to TRBJ2-5; D possibly corresponds to TRBD1 (7 bases). V dropped 7 bases and J dropped 5 bases, with 17 bases sitting between them. There are 13 residues in the CDR3. In germline, CDR1 is SQVTM, CDR2 ANQGSEA. The CDR3 DNA sequence: TGCAGCGGCCACAGGGGTGGGGGGGAGACCCAGTACTTC. Translated: CSGHRGGGETQYF.

The chain joins TRBV6-6 to TRBJ1-1, with D hard to call. This CDR3 is built from 12 residues. V was trimmed by 5 bases and J by 1 base, leaving 5 bases between them. The V gene's germline CDR1 is MNHNY and CDR2 SVGAGI (reference sequence). The CDR3 reads CASSDRNTEAFF. The CDR3 coding sequence is TGTGCCAGCAGTGATAGGAACACTGAAGCTTTCTTT.

The rearrangement joins TRBV9 to TRBJ1-4, with a possible D match to TRBD1 (6 bases). CDR1 is SGDLS and CDR2 is YYNGEE in the germline V gene. The CDR3 runs 16 residues. V shed 0 bases and J shed 0 bases, with 9 bases lying between them. CDR3 sequence (DNA): TGTGCCAGCAGCGTAGCCGGGGGCGCAACTAATGAAAAACTGTTTTTT. It codes for CASSVAGGATNEKLFF. The variable domain in full, completed from reference TRBV9 and TRBJ1-4, reads DSGVTQTPKHLITATGQRVTLRCSPRSGDLSVYWYQQSLDQGLQFLIQYYNGEERAKGNILERFSAQQFPDLHSELNLSSLELGDSALYFCASSVAGGATNEKLFFGSGTQLSVL.

This chain joins TRBV5-1 and TRBJ2-5, with 10 bases matching TRBD2. The CDR3 runs to 15 residues. Germline CDR1 SGHRS, CDR2 YFSETQ. V was pared by 4 bases and J by 3 bases, with 6 bases of the junction left unmatched. CDR3 in amino acids: CASSGSGGHEETQYF. The CDR3 nucleotides read TGCGCCAGCAGCGGTAGCGGGGGGCACGAAGAGACCCAGTACTTC.